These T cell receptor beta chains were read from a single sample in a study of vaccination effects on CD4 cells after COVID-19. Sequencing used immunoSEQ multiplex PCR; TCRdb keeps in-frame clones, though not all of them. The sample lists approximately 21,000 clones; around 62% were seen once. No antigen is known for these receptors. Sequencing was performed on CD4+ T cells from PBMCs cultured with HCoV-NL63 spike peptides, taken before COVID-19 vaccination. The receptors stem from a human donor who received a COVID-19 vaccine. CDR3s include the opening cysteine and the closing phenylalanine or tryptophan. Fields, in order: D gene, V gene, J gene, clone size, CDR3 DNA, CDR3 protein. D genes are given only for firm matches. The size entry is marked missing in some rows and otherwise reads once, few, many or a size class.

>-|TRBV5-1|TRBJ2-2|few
TGCGCCAGCAGCTTACTCCTGAACACCGGGGAGCTGTTTTTT
CASSLLLNTGELFF
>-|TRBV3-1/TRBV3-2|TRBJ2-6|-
TGTGCCAGCAGTCAGACCCCCCGGGTCTCTGGGGCCAACGTCCTGACTTTC
CASSQTPRVSGANVLTF
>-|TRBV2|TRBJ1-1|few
TGTGCCAGCAGGCTTACAGGTGCCCCCACTGAAGCTTTCTTT
CASRLTGAPTEAFF
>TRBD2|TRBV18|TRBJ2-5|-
TGTGCCAGCTCACGAGGACTAGCGGGAGAGACCCAGTACTTC
CASSRGLAGETQYF
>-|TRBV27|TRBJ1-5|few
TGTGCCAGCAGTTCCGGGTCCTCCAATCAGCCCCAGCATTTT
CASSSGSSNQPQHF
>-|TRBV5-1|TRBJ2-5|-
TGCGCCAGCAGCTTGGGGGCCCTCCCTGGGGAAGAGACCCAGTACTTC
CASSLGALPGEETQYF
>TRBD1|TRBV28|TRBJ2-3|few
TGTGCCAGCAGTCTACCCGGGACAGGGGGCGCCGGATCACCGAGGCGCACAGATACGCAGTATTTT
CASSLPGTGGAGSPRRTDTQYF
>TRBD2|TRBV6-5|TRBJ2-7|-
TGTGCCAGCAGAGGACTAGCGGGTCCCTCCTACGAGCAGTACTTC
CASRGLAGPSYEQYF
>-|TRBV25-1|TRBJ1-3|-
TGTGCCAGCAGGAAGGACGGCTCTGGAAACACCATATATTTT
CASRKDGSGNTIYF
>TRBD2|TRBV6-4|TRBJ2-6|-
TGTGCCAGCACCCGGGAGGCTGGGGCCAACGTCCTGACTTTC
CASTREAGANVLTF
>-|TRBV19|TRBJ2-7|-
TGTGCCAGTAGTATAGAAACGTACTACGAGCAGTACTTC
CASSIETYYEQYF
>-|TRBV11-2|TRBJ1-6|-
TGTGCCAGCAGCTTAGATTACAACCGGACACCTAGGTATAATTCACCCCTCCACTTT
CASSLDYNRTPRYNSPLHF
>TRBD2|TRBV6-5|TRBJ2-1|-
TGTGCCAGCTGCCGGAGCGGGGGGCGTTACAATGAGCAGTTCTTC
CASCRSGGRYNEQFF
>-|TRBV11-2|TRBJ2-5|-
TGTGCCAGCAGCCTCGCACACCAAGAGACCCAGTACTTC
CASSLAHQETQYF
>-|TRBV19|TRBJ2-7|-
TGTGCCAGTAGTGCCAGACCCGGGACGGAGACCTACGAGCAGTACTTC
CASSARPGTETYEQYF
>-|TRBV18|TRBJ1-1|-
TGTGCCAGCTCACCACAGGACAGGAACACTGAAGCTTTCTTT
CASSPQDRNTEAFF
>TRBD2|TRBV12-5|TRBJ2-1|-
TGTGCTAGTGCCAAGGGGTCTAGCGGGAGCCTTAATGAGCAGTTCTTC
CASAKGSSGSLNEQFF
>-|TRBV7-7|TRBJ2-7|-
TGTGCCAGCAGCTTAGGGCAGGGCCACTACGAGCAGTACTTC
CASSLGQGHYEQYF
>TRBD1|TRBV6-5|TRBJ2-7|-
TGTGCCAGCAGCAAAACGGGACAGGGGTCCTACGAGCAGTACTTC
CASSKTGQGSYEQYF
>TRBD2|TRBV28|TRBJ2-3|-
TGTGCCAGCAGTTCGACTACTAGCGGGACCACAGATACGCAGTATTTT
CASSSTTSGTTDTQYF